A single sample gave rise to the 16 T cell receptor beta chains below, sequenced in a study of shared clonotypes between healthy human individuals. Sequencing was performed with immunoSEQ multiplex PCR; in TCRdb, only in-frame clones are kept and a portion is missing. The repertoire holds about 2.1 million clones, with 90% to 95% as singletons. In the naive CD8 group, cells lacked CD45RO and were positively selected for CCR7, so terminally differentiated effector memory CD45RA+ cells were left out. Sequencing was done on a sample of naive CD8+ T cells from PBMCs. All receptors come from a man aged 18 to 30 in good health. Some clones in this sample may be carry-over from other donors' samples.

CDR3 residues: CASSLGRNQPQHF. CDR3 nucleotides: TGCGCCAGCAGCTTGGGAAGAAATCAGCCCCAGCATTTT. The chain recombines TRBV5-1 with TRBJ1-5; D gene uncertain. Germline V lookup: CDR1 SGHRS, CDR2 YFSETQ. With 0 bases removed from V and 4 bases from J, the gap between germline ends came to 5 bases. The CDR3 is made up of 13 amino acids.

This clone was seen a single time. This chain joins TRBV4-1 and TRBJ1-1; D is undetermined. This CDR3 region has 16 residues. V was cut by 0 bases and J by 1 base, with 12 bases left in between. Germline CDR1 and CDR2: MGHRA and YSYEKL. The CDR3 region is CASSQDDGEGNTEAFF. The CDR3 nucleotides read TGCGCCAGCAGCCAAGATGATGGGGAGGGGAACACTGAAGCTTTCTTT.

The chain has TRBV28 and TRBJ2-4; 10 nucleotides align to TRBD1. Germline assignment: CDR1 MDHEN and CDR2 SYDVKM. The trim removed 5 bases at V and 1 base at J, leaving 14 bases unmatched. This CDR3 region has 19 residues. The CDR3 protein is CASSQYRDRGSRAKNIQYF. The CDR3 nucleotides read TGTGCCAGCAGTCAATACCGGGACAGGGGATCGAGGGCCAAAAACATTCAGTACTTC. Based on the CDR3 plus reference TRBV28 and TRBJ2-4, the full variable domain is DVKVTQSSRYLVKRTGEKVFLECVQDMDHENMFWYRQDPGLGLRLIYFSYDVKMKEKGDIPEGYSVSREKKERFSLILESASTNQTSMYLCASSQYRDRGSRAKNIQYFGAGTRLSVL.

This clone was seen a single time. This chain links TRBV7-9 with TRBJ1-3; TRBD1 agrees at 8 bases. V lost 6 bases, J lost 4 bases, and 11 bases stayed unmatched. The CDR3 consists of 16 residues. Germline V gene lookup returns CDR1 SEHNR and CDR2 FQNEAQ (reference sequence). The CDR3 is CASSPRQGQEGNTIYF. CDR3 bases: TGTGCCAGCAGTCCACGACAGGGGCAGGAAGGAAACACCATATATTTT.

This rearrangement joins TRBV4-1 to TRBJ2-1, with 8 positions matching TRBD2. J was trimmed by 1 base and V by 3 bases; bases with no gene match: 5. Germline V gene sequence: CDR1 MGHRA, CDR2 YSYEKL. This CDR3 is built from 16 residues. The CDR3 DNA is TGCGCCAGCAGCCATCTACTAGCGGCTTCCTACAATGAGCAGTTCTTC. Amino acids: CASSHLLAASYNEQFF.

This sequence joins TRBV27 and TRBJ1-3; D is possibly TRBD1 (5 bases). The CDR3 loop spans 17 amino acids. Germline lookup yields CDR1 MNHEY and CDR2 SMNVEV (reference sequence). Between the trimmed V and J ends, which lost 5 bases and 0 bases, there was a span of 17 bases. The CDR3 loop is CASSPSWGELSGNTIYF. Here the CDR3 DNA reads TGTGCCAGCAGTCCCAGCTGGGGCGAACTCTCTGGAAACACCATATATTTT.

The chain employs TRBV6-1 and TRBJ2-4, with D perhaps matching TRBD2 (7 bases). The germline CDR1 and CDR2 sequences are MNHNS and SASEGT. V gave up 3 bases and J gave up 1 base, with 13 bases separating them. This CDR3 region has 16 residues. This chain's CDR3 is CASSDLGGPAKNIQYF. CDR3 coding DNA: TGTGCCAGCAGTGATCTCGGGGGGCCCGCCAAAAACATTCAGTACTTC.

V is TRBV18 and J is TRBJ2-7; the D gene could be TRBD1 or TRBD2 (5 bases each). The germline V gene has CDR1 KGHSH and CDR2 LQKENI. CDR3 length equals 11 residues. V lost 5 bases and J 6 bases, leaving 8 bases between the germline ends. CDR3 coding DNA: TGTGCCAGCTCATCAGGGAGCGAGCAGTACTTC. Protein: CASSSGSEQYF.

This clone was counted a single time. The V and J genes are TRBV13 and TRBJ1-5, with 7 bases matching TRBD1. V dropped 6 bases and J dropped 6; count of bases not matched to a gene: 5. This CDR3 spans 13 amino acids. The germline gives CDR1 PRHDT, CDR2 FYEKMQ (reference sequence). The CDR3 loop is CASSFQGGQPQHF. CDR3 bases: TGTGCCAGCAGTTTTCAGGGGGGTCAGCCCCAGCATTTT.

The table lists this clone with a count of one. This chain links TRBV28 with TRBJ2-3, with D perhaps TRBD2 (5 bases). V lost 5 bases and J 0 bases, leaving 21 bases between the germline ends. CDR1 MDHEN and CDR2 SYDVKM come from the germline V gene. This CDR3 has 18 amino acids. CDR3 loop: CASSLPPASRTSTDTQYF. Written as DNA, the CDR3 is TGTGCCAGCAGTCTCCCCCCGGCTAGCCGCACTAGCACAGATACGCAGTATTTT. The complete variable domain, with remaining parts taken from reference TRBV28 and TRBJ2-3, reads DVKVTQSSRYLVKRTGEKVFLECVQDMDHENMFWYRQDPGLGLRLIYFSYDVKMKEKGDIPEGYSVSREKKERFSLILESASTNQTSMYLCASSLPPASRTSTDTQYFGPGTRLTVL.

The CDR3 DNA reads TGCAGCGTGCGAGGGACAGACGAGCAGTACTTC. Protein sequence: CSVRGTDEQYF. The V and J genes are TRBV29-1 and TRBJ2-7; 7 bases are shared with TRBD1. With 6 bases clipped from V and 5 bases from J, the junction kept 4 bases outside the gene matches. The V gene's germline CDR1 is SQVTM and CDR2 ANQGSEA. This CDR3 region has 11 residues.

J is TRBJ2-2 and V is TRBV27, with a tentative D call TRBD2 (5 bases). Between the trimmed V and J ends, which lost 8 bases and 5 bases, there was a span of 15 bases. This CDR3 has 14 residues. CDR1 is MNHEY and CDR2 is SMNVEV in the germline V gene (reference sequence). The DNA for the CDR3 is TGTGCCAGCTCGTTAGCAGCGGTAACCGGGGAGCTGTTTTTT. This sequence encodes CASSLAAVTGELFF.

The CDR3 nucleotides are TGTGCCAGCAGTTTATCTACTGTCGTGCCAGATACGCAGTATTTT. It is translated as CASSLSTVVPDTQYF. The chain employs TRBV27 and TRBJ2-3; no reliable D call. Germline V gives CDR1 MNHEY, CDR2 SMNVEV (reference sequence). V was clipped by 0 bases and J by 4 bases, with 11 bases between them. CDR3 length: 15 amino acids.

The chain links TRBV28 to TRBJ2-5, with D tentatively TRBD1 or TRBD2 (5 bases each). Germline CDR1 reads MDHEN; CDR2 reads SYDVKM. The CDR3 loop spans 17 amino acids. The V gene lost 1 base and the J gene lost 1 base, with 16 bases spanning the gap. CDR3 DNA: TGTGCCAGCAGTTTATACGCCCCGGGGCAGCTCCAAGAGACCCAGTACTTC. Translation gives CASSLYAPGQLQETQYF.

This chain uses TRBV6-6 with TRBJ1-5; D is unresolved. The CDR3 has 12 amino acids. Trimming removed 2 bases from V and 6 bases from J, with 5 bases in between. Germline CDR1 is MNHNY and CDR2 is SVGAGI (reference sequence). The CDR3 nucleotides are TGTGCCAGCAGTTACCCCGGTCAGCCCCAGCATTTT. Its translation is CASSYPGQPQHF.

The V call is TRBV28, the J call TRBJ1-5, with a weak D call TRBD1 (6 bases). Germline V gene data show CDR1 as MDHEN and CDR2 as SYDVKM. This CDR3 comprises 16 residues. The V end lost 4 bases, the J end lost 2 bases, and 15 bases lay between the germline ends. CDR3 amino acids: CASSSNRDMGNQPQHF. The CDR3 DNA follows: TGTGCCAGCAGTTCCAACAGGGATATGGGCAATCAGCCCCAGCATTTT.